A selection of T cell receptor beta chains follows, all from one sample in a study of T-cell reconstitution after alpha-beta-depleted transplantation in children. TCRdb ran MiXCR on the PCR reads and lists one entry per CDR3 protein. This table has about 400,000 distinct CDR3 sequences, 13% appearing once. This material consisted of PBMCs, taken from the stem cell graft. These receptors were collected from a human donor who donated a stem cell graft to a child with Fanconi anemia. The CDR3 runs from the conserved cysteine through the conserved F or W. D genes are given only for firm matches. The size entry is marked missing in some rows and otherwise reads once, few, many or a size class.

DNA: TGTGCCAGCAGCCAAGAGGGCAGGGATAACTATGGCTACACCTTC
CDR3: CASSQEGRDNYGYTF
V: TRBV3-1
J: TRBJ1-2
size: .
D: .

DNA: TGTGCCAGCAGCCAAGATGTTGAGGGGGCATCAGATACGCAGTATTTT
CDR3: CASSQDVEGASDTQYF
V: TRBV4-2
J: TRBJ2-3
size: many
D: TRBD1

DNA: TGTGCCAGCAGCCCGGACCCGGCAGATACGCAGTATTTT
CDR3: CASSPDPADTQYF
V: TRBV7-2
J: TRBJ2-3
size: .
D: .

DNA: TGCAGTGCTAGACCTATGAGTCAGGGGCCATATGGCTTT
CDR3: CSARPMSQGPYGF
V: TRBV20-1
J: TRBJ1-6
size: .
D: .

DNA: TGTGCCAGCAGCCGGGGACGGGCGAGGACCGGGGAGCTGTTTTTT
CDR3: CASSRGRARTGELFF
V: TRBV7-8
J: TRBJ2-2
size: .
D: .

DNA: TGTGCCAGCAGCTTCGCGGGTTCAAGGGGCGTGAACACTGAAGCTTTCTTT
CDR3: CASSFAGSRGVNTEAFF
V: TRBV5-6
J: TRBJ1-1
size: .
D: .

DNA: TGCAGTGCCACGCCCGCCCACGAGCAGTACTTC
CDR3: CSATPAHEQYF
V: TRBV20-1
J: TRBJ2-7
size: many
D: .

DNA: TGCAGTGCTCTACCGGGAACGAATCAGCCCCAGCATTTT
CDR3: CSALPGTNQPQHF
V: TRBV20-1
J: TRBJ1-5
size: .
D: .

DNA: TGTGCCAGCAGCCCAACCAATGAGCAGTTCTTC
CDR3: CASSPTNEQFF
V: TRBV6-6
J: TRBJ2-1
size: .
D: .

DNA: TGCAGCGGCACCCCCGGAAAAGATACGCAGTATTTT
CDR3: CSGTPGKDTQYF
V: TRBV20-1
J: TRBJ2-3
size: few
D: .

DNA: TGTGCCAGCAGCCCTACTGGGCCACTGTTCGGGGGCACTGAAGCTTTCTTT
CDR3: CASSPTGPLFGGTEAFF
V: TRBV12-3/TRBV12-4
J: TRBJ1-1
size: few
D: .

DNA: TGTGCCAGCAGTTTCGGAACAGGGGGTCTTCGGAATTCACCCCTCCACTTT
CDR3: CASSFGTGGLRNSPLHF
V: TRBV12-3/TRBV12-4
J: TRBJ1-6
size: .
D: TRBD1

DNA: TGTGCCAGCAGTGATTTTACTGGAAATTCACCCCTCCACTTT
CDR3: CASSDFTGNSPLHF
V: TRBV2
J: TRBJ1-6
size: .
D: .

DNA: TGCGCCAGCAGCCGGGGGACAGACCAGTTTCTTATCTACGAGCAGTACTTC
CDR3: CASSRGTDQFLIYEQYF
V: TRBV5-1
J: TRBJ2-7
size: .
D: .

DNA: TGCGCCAGCAGCCAGAGGTTATACAATGAGCAGTTCTTC
CDR3: CASSQRLYNEQFF
V: TRBV4-3
J: TRBJ2-1
size: few
D: .

DNA: TGTGCCAGCAGCTTAGGGACAGGCCCGGCAGGCTACACCTTC
CDR3: CASSLGTGPAGYTF
V: TRBV7-2
J: TRBJ1-2
size: .
D: TRBD1

DNA: TGTGCCAGCAGCGTAGGTCCAGCAGGGGAAGAGCAGTTCTTC
CDR3: CASSVGPAGEEQFF
V: TRBV9
J: TRBJ2-1
size: .
D: .

DNA: TGTGCCTGGAGTACGACCGATAACACTGAAGCTTTCTTT
CDR3: CAWSTTDNTEAFF
V: TRBV30
J: TRBJ1-1
size: .
D: .

DNA: TGTGCCAGCAGCTTAGATTTGGGTTCGGGATCCTACGAGCAGTACTTC
CDR3: CASSLDLGSGSYEQYF
V: TRBV7-2
J: TRBJ2-7
size: few
D: .

DNA: TGCGCCAGCAGCTATCAAAGGACAGGGGCCATCGGGGAGCTGTTTTTT
CDR3: CASSYQRTGAIGELFF
V: TRBV5-1
J: TRBJ2-2
size: .
D: TRBD1

DNA: TGTGCCAGCAGCCAAGAGGCAGGGTCCTACGAGCAGTACTTC
CDR3: CASSQEAGSYEQYF
V: TRBV3-1
J: TRBJ2-7
size: many
D: .

DNA: TGTGCCAGCAGCTTAAGCGCAGGGGCCTACGAGCAGTACTTC
CDR3: CASSLSAGAYEQYF
V: TRBV11-2
J: TRBJ2-7
size: .
D: .

DNA: TGTGCCTCCGCGAGGGGGCCCTACGAGCAGTACTTC
CDR3: CASARGPYEQYF
V: TRBV6-5
J: TRBJ2-7
size: many
D: TRBD1

DNA: TGTGCCAGCTCAACATCGGCAGCTATAGATACGCAGTATTTT
CDR3: CASSTSAAIDTQYF
V: TRBV18
J: TRBJ2-3
size: many
D: .

DNA: TGTGCCAGCAGTGGGAGCGGGGCCAATAATTCCTCCTACAATGAGCAGTTCTTC
CDR3: CASSGSGANNSSYNEQFF
V: TRBV6-1
J: TRBJ2-1
size: few
D: TRBD2

DNA: TGCGCCAGCAGCCCCGACAGGGAGGCAACTAATGAAAAACTGTTTTTT
CDR3: CASSPDREATNEKLFF
V: TRBV5-1
J: TRBJ1-4
size: .
D: TRBD1

DNA: TGCGCCAGCAGCCAGTACCGACAGGGCATGAGCTCCTACGAGCAGTACTTC
CDR3: CASSQYRQGMSSYEQYF
V: TRBV4-1
J: TRBJ2-7
size: few
D: TRBD1

DNA: TGTGCCAGCAGCTTGTCCGACAGACTAGACACAACTAATGAAAAACTGTTTTTT
CDR3: CASSLSDRLDTTNEKLFF
V: TRBV5-6
J: TRBJ1-4
size: many
D: .

DNA: TGCGCCAGCAGCTATCAGGGGCTAGCATCTGGGGATGAGCAGTTCTTC
CDR3: CASSYQGLASGDEQFF
V: TRBV5-1
J: TRBJ2-1
size: .
D: .

DNA: TGCGCCAGCAGCTTGGACAAACCGGAGAATACGCAGTATTTT
CDR3: CASSLDKPENTQYF
V: TRBV5-1
J: TRBJ2-3
size: .
D: .

DNA: TGTGCCAGCAGCGTAGTAGGGGGGGCTAACACCGGGGAGCTGTTTTTT
CDR3: CASSVVGGANTGELFF
V: TRBV9
J: TRBJ2-2
size: few
D: .

DNA: TGTGCCAGCAGCCACCCCGGGCCCACAGATACGCAGTATTTT
CDR3: CASSHPGPTDTQYF
V: TRBV3-1
J: TRBJ2-3
size: .
D: .

DNA: TGTGCCAGCACCACCCTGGGAGGCGGCAACACTGAAGCTTTCTTT
CDR3: CASTTLGGGNTEAFF
V: TRBV12-3/TRBV12-4
J: TRBJ1-1
size: .
D: .

DNA: TGTGCCAGCAAAATGGACGGCAACTATGGCTACACCTTC
CDR3: CASKMDGNYGYTF
V: TRBV6-1
J: TRBJ1-2
size: .
D: .

DNA: TGCGCCAGCAGCCAAGATAAGAATGGGCTCTACGAGCAGTACTTC
CDR3: CASSQDKNGLYEQYF
V: TRBV4-3
J: TRBJ2-7
size: few
D: .

DNA: TGTGCCAGCAGCCCTTTCGGGGGGCTCGGTGATACCGGGGAGCTGTTTTTT
CDR3: CASSPFGGLGDTGELFF
V: TRBV7-9
J: TRBJ2-2
size: many
D: .

DNA: TGTGCCACCAGCATCCGACAGGCAGATACGCAGTATTTT
CDR3: CATSIRQADTQYF
V: TRBV15
J: TRBJ2-3
size: once
D: .

DNA: TGTGCCACGGCCCTCGATGAGACCCAGTACTTC
CDR3: CATALDETQYF
V: TRBV10-3
J: TRBJ2-5
size: many
D: .

DNA: TGCGCCAGCAGCTGGACCCCGGGACTGCAAGAGACCCAGTACTTC
CDR3: CASSWTPGLQETQYF
V: TRBV5-1
J: TRBJ2-5
size: many
D: .

DNA: TGTGCCAGCAGCCTCCAAGGGGATGAGCAGTTCTTC
CDR3: CASSLQGDEQFF
V: TRBV21-1
J: TRBJ2-1
size: many
D: .

DNA: TGTGCCAGCAGCATTGAAGGGACATTAGCTGAAGCTTTCTTT
CDR3: CASSIEGTLAEAFF
V: TRBV7-2
J: TRBJ1-1
size: .
D: .

DNA: TGCAGCGTTCTTATGAGCTCTGGGGCCAACGTCCTGACTTTC
CDR3: CSVLMSSGANVLTF
V: TRBV29-1
J: TRBJ2-6
size: .
D: .

DNA: TGTGCCAGCAGCCTGCTCCCGGGGCAGGGGGGTTGGGACGTCCTGACTTTC
CDR3: CASSLLPGQGGWDVLTF
V: TRBV12-3/TRBV12-4
J: TRBJ2-6
size: .
D: .

DNA: TGTGCCAGCACCAGTAGACCGAGGGCGAGCACTGAAGCTTTCTTT
CDR3: CASTSRPRASTEAFF
V: TRBV12-3/TRBV12-4
J: TRBJ1-1
size: .
D: .

DNA: TGTGCCAGCAGCCTCGACAGGGTCGGTGGCTACACCTTC
CDR3: CASSLDRVGGYTF
V: TRBV7-9
J: TRBJ1-2
size: .
D: TRBD1

DNA: TGCAGTGGGCGGACGGGGAATCAGCCCCAGCATTTT
CDR3: CSGRTGNQPQHF
V: TRBV20-1
J: TRBJ1-5
size: .
D: .

DNA: TGTGCCAGCAGCTTCACGACAACTAATGAAAAACTGTTTTTT
CDR3: CASSFTTTNEKLFF
V: TRBV7-2
J: TRBJ1-4
size: few
D: .

DNA: TGCGCCAGCAGCCTATCTAGCGGGGGGTTCTCCAACAATGAGCAGTTCTTC
CDR3: CASSLSSGGFSNNEQFF
V: TRBV5-1
J: TRBJ2-1
size: .
D: TRBD2

DNA: TGTGCCAGCAGTGAGCGGCTAAGCACAGATACGCAGTATTTT
CDR3: CASSERLSTDTQYF
V: TRBV2
J: TRBJ2-3
size: .
D: .

DNA: TGCAGCGTTGCCCCGGGGTCGTACGAGCAGTACTTC
CDR3: CSVAPGSYEQYF
V: TRBV29-1
J: TRBJ2-7
size: .
D: .

DNA: TGTGCCAGCAGCTTCGCGGGGTCTAATCAGTTCTTC
CDR3: CASSFAGSNQFF
V: TRBV7-9
J: TRBJ2-1
size: few
D: .

DNA: TGCGCCAGCAGCTTGTCCGCCCGCTTTGTTCATCAGCCCCAGCATTTT
CDR3: CASSLSARFVHQPQHF
V: TRBV5-1
J: TRBJ1-5
size: .
D: .

DNA: TGTGCCAGCAGCCAAGATGGCTCGAACACCGGGGAGCTGTTTTTT
CDR3: CASSQDGSNTGELFF
V: TRBV4-2
J: TRBJ2-2
size: few
D: .

DNA: TGTGCCAGCAGTTACAACTCCCTGAACACTGAAGCTTTCTTT
CDR3: CASSYNSLNTEAFF
V: TRBV6-5
J: TRBJ1-1
size: .
D: .

DNA: TGTGCCAGCAGAATCGACAGGAACACTGAAGCTTTCTTT
CDR3: CASRIDRNTEAFF
V: TRBV6-6
J: TRBJ1-1
size: many
D: .

DNA: TGTGCCATCGGGGGAACCCACGAGCAGTACTTC
CDR3: CAIGGTHEQYF
V: TRBV10-3
J: TRBJ2-7
size: .
D: .